The subject of this entry is one T cell receptor (beta chain). Antigen specificity is unknown. The same CDR3 arises from other DNA sequences in this sample as well. The data are from a study of radiation and T cells in renal cell carcinoma. Looking at the study overall: Nephrectomy followed 15 Gy stereotactic body radiation by 4 weeks. Study results and limitations: Baseline intratumoral clonotype presence is unknown without pretreatment biopsies. From baseline, blood top tumor clonotypes peaked at 2 weeks post-radiation.

Time point denoted: blood 2 weeks post-SBRT. Treatment denoted: 15 Gy SBRT to primary tumor, nephrectomy 4 weeks later. The patient's renal cell carcinoma had clear cell pathology. The table came from immunoSEQ multiplex PCR; TCRdb's copy has only in-frame clones and leaves some out. The table records roughly 120,000 clones, approximately 80% of them present only once. Sequencing was performed on blood, taken from a patient whose treatment included radiotherapy and nephrectomy. This TCR was sampled from an older woman with renal cell carcinoma.

The CDR3 spells CASSLENRENSAFF. The CDR3 DNA sequence: TGCGCCAGCAGCTTGGAAAACAGGGAAAACTCGGCTTTCTTT. The chain carries TRBV5-1 and TRBJ1-1, with D perhaps matching TRBD1 (6 bases). Germline loops: CDR1 SGHRS, CDR2 YFSETQ. The CDR3 is 14 amino acids. V lost 0 bases and J 11 bases, leaving 17 bases between the germline ends. The whole variable domain, remainder taken from reference TRBV5-1 and TRBJ1-1, is KAGVTQTPRYLIKTRGQQVTLSCSPISGHRSVSWYQQTPGQGLQFLFEYFSETQRNKGNFPGRFSGRQFSNSRSEMNVSTLELGDSALYLCASSLENRENSAFFGQGTRLTVV.